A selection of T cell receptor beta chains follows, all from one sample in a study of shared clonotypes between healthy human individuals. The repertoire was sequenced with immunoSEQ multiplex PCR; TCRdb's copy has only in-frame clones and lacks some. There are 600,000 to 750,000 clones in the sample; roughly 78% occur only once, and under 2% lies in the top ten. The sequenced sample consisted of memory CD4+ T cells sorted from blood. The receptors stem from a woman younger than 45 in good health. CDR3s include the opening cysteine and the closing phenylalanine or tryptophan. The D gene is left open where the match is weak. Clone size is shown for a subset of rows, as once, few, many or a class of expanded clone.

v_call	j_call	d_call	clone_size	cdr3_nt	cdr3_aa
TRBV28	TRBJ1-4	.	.	TGTGCCAGCAGTTTTCTTGCAGGAAAACTGTTTTTT	CASSFLAGKLFF
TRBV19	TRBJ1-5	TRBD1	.	TGTGCCAGTGGACAGGGGGCGGGTCAGCCCCAGCATTTT	CASGQGAGQPQHF
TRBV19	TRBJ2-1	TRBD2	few	TGTGCCAGTAGCTCGTTAGCGGGAGCTGAGCAGTTCTTC	CASSSLAGAEQFF
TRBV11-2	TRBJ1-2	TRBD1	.	TGTGCCAGCAGCGTAGACAGGGTTAAATATGGCTACACCTTC	CASSVDRVKYGYTF
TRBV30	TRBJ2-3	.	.	TGTGCCTGGAGTGCGACGGGAGTCGAAGATACGCAGTATTTT	CAWSATGVEDTQYF
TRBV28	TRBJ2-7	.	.	TGTGCCAGCAGGCCCGGCCTGCAATCCTACGAGCAGTACTTC	CASRPGLQSYEQYF
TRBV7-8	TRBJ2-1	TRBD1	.	TGTGCCAGCAGCCCGGACAGGGCCAACTACAATGAGCAGTTCTTC	CASSPDRANYNEQFF
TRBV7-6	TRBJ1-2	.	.	TGTGCCAGCCGATCATTGAAGGGGTCGGGTGGCTACACCTTC	CASRSLKGSGGYTF
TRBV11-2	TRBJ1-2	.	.	TGTGCCAGCAGCTTAGATCCCAAGGGATTTGGCTACACCTTC	CASSLDPKGFGYTF
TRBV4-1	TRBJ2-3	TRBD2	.	TGCGCCAGCAGCCAAGGAGCGGGAGTAGGGATTATGGATACGCAGTATTTT	CASSQGAGVGIMDTQYF
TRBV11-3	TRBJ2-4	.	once	TGTGCCAGCAGCCCCGTAACCGGGACACTCCTAGCCAAAAACATTCAGTACTTC	CASSPVTGTLLAKNIQYF
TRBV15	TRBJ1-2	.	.	TGTGCCACCAGCAGCAATACTAACTATGGCTACACCTTC	CATSSNTNYGYTF